This T cell receptor (beta chain) appears in the sequencing data of a study of blood T cells in healthy people across ages. Samples had at least 6.5 million PBMCs isolated from them. Trimming removed 7 bases from V and 4 bases from J, with 17 bases in between. The CDR3 is 15 amino acids. Germline assignment: CDR1 LNHDA and CDR2 SQIVND (reference sequence). A second about 6 to 11 cycle PCR used barcoded and J-beta primers. A template-switch adaptor that had 12 random nucleotides put a tag on each cDNA molecule. Each single sample gave us at least 3 million CDR3-containing paired-end reads. MiXCR, applied by TCRdb to the 5' RACE reads, yields one record per CDR3 protein. Of some 900,000 distinct CDR3 sequences in the sample, 25% to 35% were seen once.

Material for sequencing was blood. The chain carries TRBV19 and TRBJ1-5, with a weak D call TRBD1 (6 bases). The sequence came from a woman aged 80 or over in good health. CDR3 coding DNA: TGTGCCAGTAAGGGGGACGCTTGGATAAATCAGCCCCAGCATTTT. Translated, it gives CASKGDAWINQPQHF.